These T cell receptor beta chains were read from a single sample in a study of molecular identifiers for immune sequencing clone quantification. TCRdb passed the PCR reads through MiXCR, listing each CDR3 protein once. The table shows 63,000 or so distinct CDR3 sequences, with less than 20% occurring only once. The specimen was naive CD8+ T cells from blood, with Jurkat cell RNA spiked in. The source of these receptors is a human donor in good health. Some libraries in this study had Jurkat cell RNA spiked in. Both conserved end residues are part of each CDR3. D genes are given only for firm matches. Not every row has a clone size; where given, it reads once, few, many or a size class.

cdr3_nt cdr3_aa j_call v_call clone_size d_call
TGCAGTGCTAGGCGGGACAGGGTTTTCGAGCAGTACTTC CSARRDRVFEQYF TRBJ2-7 TRBV20-1 many TRBD1
TGTGCCAGCAGGAGGGACGGCCACTACGAGCAGTACTTC CASRRDGHYEQYF TRBJ2-7 TRBV6-2/TRBV6-3 few -
TGTGCCAGCTCACCACCCCTGGGGGGAGGCGACGAGCAGTACTTC CASSPPLGGGDEQYF TRBJ2-7 TRBV18 many -
TGTACCATCAGTGGGACGGCGATGAACACAGAAGCTTTCTTT CTISGTAMNTEAFF TRBJ1-1 TRBV10-3 - -
TGTGCCAGCAGCTCAACCGAAAGCGGCCATGAGCAGTTCTTC CASSSTESGHEQFF TRBJ2-1 TRBV7-9 many -
TGTGCCAGCAGCCAAGATCGGTACTTCGGACAGAGAACATATGGCTACACCTTC CASSQDRYFGQRTYGYTF TRBJ1-2 TRBV4-2 many -
TGTGCCAGCAGTGGGGGGCGCACCGGGGAGCTGTTTTTT CASSGGRTGELFF TRBJ2-2 TRBV25-1 few -
TGTGCCAGTAGGGGGGGGGGGGGCACTGAAGCTTTCTTT CASRGGGGTEAFF TRBJ1-1 TRBV19 - -
TGTGCCAGCAGCTTAACCCCGAGGGGTGAGCAGTTCTTC CASSLTPRGEQFF TRBJ2-1 TRBV11-3 many -
TGTGCCAGCAGCTTAGTTACGGGACTAGCGGTGACCCAGTACTTC CASSLVTGLAVTQYF TRBJ2-5 TRBV7-9 many TRBD2
TGTGCCAGCAGCACAGCTCCGCCCTACGAGCAGTACTTC CASSTAPPYEQYF TRBJ2-7 TRBV7-9 many -
TGTGCCAGCAGGGACCTGTACCGGGACTCCTCCTACAATGAGCAGTTCTTC CASRDLYRDSSYNEQFF TRBJ2-1 TRBV5-6 - -
TGTGCCAGCAGCCGGATACTTAGCAATCAGCCCCAGCATTTT CASSRILSNQPQHF TRBJ1-5 TRBV28 many -
TGTGCCAGCAGCTTGGCCGGGACAAACTATAGCTACACCTTC CASSLAGTNYSYTF TRBJ1-2 TRBV11-2 - -
TGTGCCAGCAGTGAATATCGTCACGGGGAGCTGTTTTTT CASSEYRHGELFF TRBJ2-2 TRBV25-1 many -
TGTGCCAGCAGCCCGACGGTGGACAGGGGTGTCACTGAAGCTTTCTTT CASSPTVDRGVTEAFF TRBJ1-1 TRBV5-8 many TRBD1
TGTGCTAGCAGCCCAGAAATCAGGTATCCGGAGACCCAGTACTTC CASSPEIRYPETQYF TRBJ2-5 TRBV7-7 many -
TGCAGCGTGGGGGGGGACAGGGTTCCCGCCGAGCAGTTCTTC CSVGGDRVPAEQFF TRBJ2-1 TRBV29-1 many TRBD1
TGTGCCAGCAGACGACTAGCGGGAGTGGGTGAGCAGTTCTTC CASRRLAGVGEQFF TRBJ2-1 TRBV6-2/TRBV6-3 few TRBD2
TGTGCCAACAGTTTAACGGAGTCCCTGGTAACAGGGCCCCACGAGCAGTACTTC CANSLTESLVTGPHEQYF TRBJ2-7 TRBV12-3/TRBV12-4 few -